One sample yielded the 30 T cell receptor beta chains listed below, sequenced in a study of vaccination effects on CD4 cells after COVID-19. Sequencing in the ViraFEST assay came after antigen-specific CD4+ T cells had been expanded with viral peptide pools, which were used to stimulate PBMC. Researchers isolated CD4+ T cells once approximately 10 days of culture had elapsed. Here immunoSEQ multiplex PCR was the method, and the copy in TCRdb shows in-frame clones only, minus some. The sample consists of tens of thousands of clones, roughly 72% of them appearing once. Their antigen targets remain unknown. The starting material was CD4+ T cells from PBMCs cultured with HCoV-229E spike peptides, obtained before COVID-19 vaccination. The receptors derive from a human donor who received a COVID-19 vaccine.

The chain is built from TRBV7-8 and TRBJ1-3; 8 nucleotides align to TRBD1. CDR1 and CDR2 (germline): SGHVS, FQNEAQ. Trimming took 4 bases from V and 4 from J; bases not matched to a gene: 9. The CDR3 is 16 amino acids. This chain's CDR3 is CASSWGRQGTGNTIYF. For the CDR3, the DNA is TGTGCCAGCAGCTGGGGACGACAGGGGACAGGAAACACCATATATTTT.

The chain links TRBV27 to TRBJ2-3, with D perhaps matching TRBD1 (5 bases). CDR1 is MNHEY, CDR2 SMNVEV, per germline (reference sequence). Trimming took off 4 bases at V and 9 bases at J, with 20 bases between the two ends. The CDR3 sequence is 15 residues long. As DNA, the CDR3 is TGTGCCAGCAGTTCGAGACAGAAACACAGATACACGCAGTATTTT. Amino acid sequence: CASSSRQKHRYTQYF.

The J gene is TRBJ2-3, the V gene TRBV3-1 (or the pseudogene TRBV3-2), with TRBD2 matching over 9 bases. Germline V gene sequence: CDR1 LGHDT, CDR2 YNNKEL (reference sequence). Trimming removed 2 bases from V and 5 bases from J; junction bases left unmatched: 20. The CDR3 spans 20 residues. The CDR3, as DNA: TGTGCCAGCAGCCAATATATTGGTAGCGGGGGCCGGGGAAAGAAAGATACGCAGTATTTT. Translation gives CASSQYIGSGGRGKKDTQYF.

The gene calls are TRBV5-8 and TRBJ1-2; a weak D match, TRBD1 (6 bases). Germline CDR1 SGHTS, CDR2 YDEGEE. V shed 4 bases and J shed 4 bases, with 14 bases lying between them. The CDR3 is 14 amino acids. CDR3 sequence: CASSNSGTPYGYTF. In nucleotides, the CDR3 is TGTGCCAGCAGCAATTCCGGGACACCCTATGGCTACACCTTC.

A few counts support this clone. The chain's CDR3 is CASSDSGNTEAFF. The CDR3 region has the DNA TGTGCCAGCTCAGACTCAGGGAACACTGAAGCTTTCTTT. The chain combines TRBV18 with TRBJ1-1; no clear D gene. The V end lost 5 bases, the J end lost 1 base, and 8 bases lay between the germline ends. CDR3 length: 13 amino acids. Germline loops: CDR1 KGHSH, CDR2 LQKENI.

This clone has a handful of counts. The CDR3 loop is CATSEPGRRSATGELFF. Written as DNA, the CDR3 is TGTGCCACCAGTGAGCCTGGACGGAGGAGCGCCACCGGGGAGCTGTTTTTT. This chain uses TRBV24-1 with TRBJ2-2; a weak D match, TRBD2 (5 bases). CDR3 length: 17 residues. Trimming removed 4 bases at V and 4 bases at J, with 18 bases between. CDR1 KGHDR and CDR2 SFDVKD come from the germline V gene.

V usage is TRBV3-1 (or the pseudogene TRBV3-2) and J usage is TRBJ2-2; weak D call: TRBD1 (5 bases). From germline, CDR1 is LGHDT and CDR2 YNNKEL (reference sequence). The CDR3 totals 14 residues. V was pared by 1 base and J by 5 bases, with 8 bases between. CDR3 loop: CASSQVGQTGELFF. As DNA, the CDR3 is TGTGCCAGCAGCCAAGTGGGGCAGACCGGGGAGCTGTTTTTT.

This clone was seen a handful of times. The CDR3 protein is CASTSLAGGPGELFF. CDR3 DNA: TGTGCCAGCACCTCGCTAGCGGGGGGGCCCGGGGAGCTGTTTTTT. The J gene is TRBJ2-2, the V gene TRBV5-4, with 12 bases that match TRBD2. Per germline, CDR1 SGHNT and CDR2 YYREEE (reference sequence). This CDR3 is 15 amino acids long. Trimming removed 6 bases from V and 6 bases from J; junction bases left unmatched: 6. The full variable domain, its missing parts supplied by reference TRBV5-4 and TRBJ2-2, is ETGVTQSPTHLIKTRGQQVTLRCSSQSGHNTVSWYQQALGQGPQFIFQYYREEENGRGNFPPRFSGLQFPNYSSELNVNALELDDSALYLCASTSLAGGPGELFFGEGSRLTVL.

The chain carries TRBV10-3 and TRBJ2-7; 8 nucleotides align to TRBD2. V lost 2 bases, J lost 2 bases, and 5 bases stayed unmatched. Germline values: CDR1 ENHRY, CDR2 SYGVKD. The length of the CDR3 is 15 residues. The CDR3 nucleotides read TGTGCCATCAGTGAGGGAGCGGGGGATGCCTACGAGCAGTACGTC. This codes for CAISEGAGDAYEQYV.

A word on this clone: This sample includes further DNA sequences coding for the same CDR3. V is TRBV6-5 and J is TRBJ2-6; the D is unclear. The CDR3 consists of 13 residues. V dropped 8 bases and J dropped 1 base, with 6 bases sitting between them. Germline V CDR1 and CDR2: MNHEY, SVGAGI. CDR3: CASRRSGANVLTF. CDR3 in DNA: TGTGCCAGCCGAAGGTCTGGGGCCAACGTCCTGACTTTC.

The rearrangement joins TRBV5-1 to TRBJ1-2; D possibly corresponds to TRBD1 (5 bases). The CDR3 spans 14 residues. Germline CDR1 SGHRS, CDR2 YFSETQ. V was clipped by 4 bases and J by 3 bases, with 13 bases between them. CDR3 DNA: TGCGCCAGCAGCCCTGGGCAGGGAGACTATGGCTACACCTTC. Its protein is CASSPGQGDYGYTF.

This CDR3 reads CATSVGETQYF. CDR3 DNA sequence: TGTGCCACCAGTGTCGGGGAGACCCAGTACTTC. The chain uses TRBV24-1 and TRBJ2-5; D is uncertain. Germline V gene sequence: CDR1 KGHDR, CDR2 SFDVKD. The CDR3 is 11 amino acids. Trimming shortened V by 5 bases and J by 5 bases, and 5 bases separated the two germline ends.

The chain uses TRBV12-3 or TRBV12-4 and TRBJ2-3; D is perhaps TRBD2 (6 bases). V lost 6 bases and J 3 bases, leaving 10 bases between the germline ends. The CDR3 runs 13 residues. For the CDR3, the DNA is TGTGCCAGCAGGGGGCTAGCGACAGATACGCAGTATTTT. As protein: CASRGLATDTQYF.

The genes are TRBV27 and TRBJ1-6, with no clear D. The CDR3 totals 15 residues. Germline CDR1 and CDR2: MNHEY and SMNVEV (reference sequence). Trimming took off 5 bases at V and 5 bases at J, with 13 bases between the two ends. CDR3 coding DNA: TGTGCCAGCAGTCTCTTTGGTCCCCATAATTCACCCCTCCACTTT. The encoded protein is CASSLFGPHNSPLHF.

This clone was counted only a few times. J is TRBJ1-3 and V is TRBV7-7; D uncertain. Per germline, CDR1 SSHAT and CDR2 FNYEAQ (reference sequence). V gave up 6 bases and J gave up 2 bases, with 8 bases separating them. The CDR3 consists of 13 residues. CDR3 region: CASSPDTGNTIYF. CDR3 nucleotides: TGTGCCAGCAGTCCCGACACTGGAAACACCATATATTTT.

The chain carries TRBV12-5 and TRBJ2-2; D uncertain. The CDR3 totals 12 residues. V was trimmed by 1 base and J by 4 bases, leaving 1 base between them. Per the germline V gene, CDR1 is LGHNT and CDR2 is FRNRAP. The CDR3 sequence is CASGLATGELFF. The CDR3 DNA is TGTGCTAGTGGTTTGGCCACCGGGGAGCTGTTTTTT. The full variable domain, rest sourced from reference TRBV12-5 and TRBJ2-2, is DARVTQTPRHKVTEMGQEVTMRCQPILGHNTVFWYRQTMMQGLELLAYFRNRAPLDDSGMPKDRFSAEMPDATLATLKIQPSEPRDSAVYFCASGLATGELFFGEGSRLTVL.

This chain joins TRBV6-4 and TRBJ1-1, with unresolved D. Trimming removed 4 bases at V and 1 base at J, with 7 bases between. CDR1 and CDR2 (germline): MRHNA, SNTAGT. The CDR3 is 13 amino acids. DNA of the CDR3: TGTGCCAGCAGTGTTGAGACGAACACTGAAGCTTTCTTT. It yields the protein CASSVETNTEAFF.

This clone was seen only a few times. V usage is TRBV7-8 and J usage is TRBJ1-5; 9 nucleotides agree with TRBD1. The V and J ends lost 5 bases and 2 bases, in that order; junction bases with no gene match: 16. CDR3 length equals 19 residues. Germline loops: CDR1 SGHVS, CDR2 FQNEAQ. DNA for the CDR3: TGTGCCAGCAGCCTACCGGGACAGGGATATGTTAGTGGCAATCAGCCCCAGCATTTT. Protein: CASSLPGQGYVSGNQPQHF.

The chain joins TRBV9 to TRBJ2-5, with no clear D. The CDR3 covers 12 residues. Germline loops: CDR1 SGDLS, CDR2 YYNGEE. V lost 3 bases and J 2 bases, leaving 5 bases between the germline ends. Here the CDR3 reads CASSAGQETQYF. The CDR3 DNA follows: TGTGCCAGCAGCGCTGGACAAGAGACCCAGTACTTC.

This clone appeared a few times. The chain joins TRBV5-8 to TRBJ1-3; perhaps TRBD1 as D (5 bases). The CDR3 loop spans 14 amino acids. CDR1 SGHTS and CDR2 YDEGEE come from the germline V gene. The ends were cut back, 5 bases at V and 0 bases at J, with 9 bases in the middle. The CDR3 loop is CASSSGTSGNTIYF. The CDR3, as DNA: TGTGCCAGCAGTTCCGGGACCTCTGGAAACACCATATATTTT.

The chain is built from TRBV5-1 and TRBJ2-2; 8 nucleotides align to TRBD1. CDR1 is SGHRS, CDR2 YFSETQ, per germline. The CDR3 contains 16 residues. With V trimmed by 4 bases and J by 5 bases, 10 bases remained unmatched. The CDR3 DNA reads as TGCGCCAGCAGCCCCACCCCCAGGGGGCAAACCGGGGAGCTGTTTTTT. Its protein is CASSPTPRGQTGELFF.

The CDR3 loop reads CASSPARVFYGYTF. The CDR3 DNA reads as TGTGCCAGCTCACCAGCCAGGGTATTCTATGGCTACACCTTC. The V call is TRBV18, the J call TRBJ1-2, with D perhaps matching TRBD1 (5 bases). In germline, CDR1 is KGHSH, CDR2 LQKENI. The CDR3 has 14 residues. Deletions cut 2 bases from V and 4 bases from J, with 11 bases between.

This clone was counted between two and nine times. The V and J genes are TRBV9 and TRBJ2-1, with 13 bases aligning to TRBD2. The germline V gene encodes CDR1 SGDLS and CDR2 YYNGEE. With V trimmed by 4 bases and J by 1 base, 8 bases remained unmatched. This CDR3 has 18 residues. The CDR3 reads CASSQTSGGAGSYNEQFF. The CDR3 DNA reads as TGTGCCAGCAGCCAAACTAGCGGGGGGGCCGGATCCTACAATGAGCAGTTCTTC.

In this sample, this clone turned up a few times. The chain combines TRBV24-1 with TRBJ2-3, with TRBD2 matching over 12 bases. Germline V lookup: CDR1 KGHDR, CDR2 SFDVKD. The trim removed 3 bases at V and 6 bases at J, leaving 9 bases unmatched. The CDR3 sequence is 17 residues long. The CDR3 DNA reads TGTGCCACCAGTGATCCCATTAGACTAGCGGGGGCGGATACGCAGTATTTT. Its protein product is CATSDPIRLAGADTQYF.

The chain couples TRBV7-6 to TRBJ1-3; TRBD1 matches 10 bases. Unmatched junction bases numbered 4, after V lost 1 base and J lost 4 bases. The germline V gene encodes CDR1 SGHVS and CDR2 FNYEAQ. The CDR3 consists of 16 residues. CDR3 nucleotides: TGTGCCAGCAGCTTAGAGACAGGGGGCCAAGGAAACACCATATATTTT. Encoded protein: CASSLETGGQGNTIYF.

The genes are TRBV5-1 and TRBJ1-4, with a possible D match to TRBD1 (6 bases). The CDR3 is made up of 16 amino acids. The V gene's germline CDR1 is SGHRS and CDR2 YFSETQ. The ends were cut back, 2 bases at V and 8 bases at J, with 19 bases in the middle. CDR3 nucleotides: TGCGCCAGCAGCTTAGGGGACAACAGCAATCGGGAAAAACTGTTTTTT. Amino acid sequence: CASSLGDNSNREKLFF.

This clone was counted a few times. This chain joins TRBV10-3 and TRBJ1-6; D ambiguous. This CDR3 region has 13 residues. Germline CDR1 is ENHRY and CDR2 is SYGVKD. Trimming took 7 bases from V and 8 from J, leaving 12 bases between them. CDR3 sequence reads: CAIKGRPDSPLHF. CDR3 nucleotides: TGTGCCATCAAGGGTCGGCCGGATTCACCCCTCCACTTT.

V usage is TRBV29-1 and J usage is TRBJ2-5; 9 bases line up with TRBD1. This CDR3 comprises 13 residues. Germline trimming cut 7 bases from V and 5 bases from J; bases unmatched to any gene: 8. Germline V CDR1 and CDR2: SQVTM, ANQGSEA. This CDR3 is CSAGDRARETQYF. The CDR3 coding sequence is TGCAGCGCCGGGGACAGGGCGCGCGAGACCCAGTACTTC.

The V gene is TRBV5-1, the J gene TRBJ2-7; tentative D call: TRBD1 (6 bases). CDR1 and CDR2 (germline): SGHRS, YFSETQ. V lost 0 bases, J lost 1 base, and 17 bases lay in between. CDR3 length equals 17 residues. The chain's CDR3 is CASSLDEGHWVSYEQYV. DNA for the CDR3: TGCGCCAGCAGCTTGGACGAGGGACACTGGGTGTCCTACGAGCAGTACGTC.

J is TRBJ2-7 and V is TRBV6-1; possible D gene TRBD2, 5 bases. Looked up from germline, CDR1 is MNHNS and CDR2 is SASEGT. CDR3 length equals 15 residues. Trimming took off 0 bases at V and 2 bases at J, with 11 bases between the two ends. The CDR3 bases are TGTGCCAGCAGTGAAGCATTGACGGGAACCTACGAGCAGTACGTC. Its translation: CASSEALTGTYEQYV.